The clone carrying this TCR beta chain appeared many times. As yet, its antigen is unknown. The sample originates from a study of T cells after yellow fever vaccination. TCRdb reprocessed the 5' RACE reads with MiXCR, giving one entry per CDR3 protein. The sample holds 250,000 or so distinct CDR3 sequences; 6.9% are singletons and the top ten take roughly 0.9%. The CDR3 contains 18 residues. Looked up from germline, CDR1 is SGHAT and CDR2 is FQNNGV. V was clipped by 5 bases and J by 1 base, with 24 bases between them. Regarding the study as a whole: Clonotype sharing between CD4 and CD8 compartments was small.

The source of this sequence is a man in his thirties or forties who received the YFV17D yellow fever vaccine. The material was CD4+ T cells sorted from PBMCs, obtained 15 days after the yellow fever booster vaccination. V usage is TRBV11-2 and J usage is TRBJ2-7; a weak D match, TRBD1 (5 bases). The CDR3, as DNA: TGTGCCAGCAGCCTACCTAGAGGCGGACAACGGAGTTCCTACGAGCAGTACTTC. It translates to CASSLPRGGQRSSYEQYF.